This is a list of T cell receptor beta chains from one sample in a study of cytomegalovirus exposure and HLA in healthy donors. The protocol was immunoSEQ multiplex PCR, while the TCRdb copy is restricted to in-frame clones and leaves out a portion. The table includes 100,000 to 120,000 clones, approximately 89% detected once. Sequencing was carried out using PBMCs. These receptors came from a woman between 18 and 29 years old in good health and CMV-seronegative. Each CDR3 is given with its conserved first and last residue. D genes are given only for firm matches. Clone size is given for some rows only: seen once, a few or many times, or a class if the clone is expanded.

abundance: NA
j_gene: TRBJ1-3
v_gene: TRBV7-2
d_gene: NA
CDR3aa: CASSLVSGNTIYF
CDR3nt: TGTGCCAGCAGCTTAGTTAGCGGAAACACCATATATTTT

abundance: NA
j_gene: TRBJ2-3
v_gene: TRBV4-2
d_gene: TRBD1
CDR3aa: CASSQEGQAATDTQYF
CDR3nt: TGTGCCAGCAGCCAAGAGGGACAGGCAGCCACAGATACGCAGTATTTT

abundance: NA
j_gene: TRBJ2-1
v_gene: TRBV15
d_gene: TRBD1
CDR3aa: CATSSMDRGLYNEQFF
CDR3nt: TGTGCCACCAGCAGTATGGACAGGGGGCTCTACAATGAGCAGTTCTTC

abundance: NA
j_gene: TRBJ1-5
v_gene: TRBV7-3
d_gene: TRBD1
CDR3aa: CASSSQGDQPQHF
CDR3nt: TGTGCCAGCAGCTCCCAGGGGGATCAGCCCCAGCATTTT

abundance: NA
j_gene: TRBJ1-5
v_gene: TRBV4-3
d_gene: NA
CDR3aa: CASSPGVGGNQPQHF
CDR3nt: TGCGCCAGCAGCCCAGGGGTTGGGGGCAATCAGCCCCAGCATTTT

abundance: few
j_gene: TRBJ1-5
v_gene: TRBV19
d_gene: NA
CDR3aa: CASSIALLIDTNQPQHF
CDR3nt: TGTGCCAGTAGTATCGCACTGCTGATCGATACCAATCAGCCCCAGCATTTT

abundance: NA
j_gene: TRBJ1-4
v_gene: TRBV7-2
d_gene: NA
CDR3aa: CASSLRGGREKLFF
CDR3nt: TGTGCCAGCAGCTTAAGGGGAGGTCGCGAAAAACTGTTTTTT

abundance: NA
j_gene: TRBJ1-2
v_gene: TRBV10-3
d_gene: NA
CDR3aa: CAISAAGTPWRDGYTF
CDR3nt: TGTGCCATCAGCGCGGCAGGGACTCCCTGGAGGGATGGCTACACCTTC

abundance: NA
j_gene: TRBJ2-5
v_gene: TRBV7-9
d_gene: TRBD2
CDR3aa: CASSFSGGASQETQYF
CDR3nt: TGTGCCAGCAGCTTCAGCGGGGGGGCGAGTCAAGAGACCCAGTACTTC

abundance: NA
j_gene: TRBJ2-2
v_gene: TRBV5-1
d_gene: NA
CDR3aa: CASSYSGSGELFF
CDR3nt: TGCGCCAGCAGTTACAGCGGGTCCGGGGAGCTGTTTTTT

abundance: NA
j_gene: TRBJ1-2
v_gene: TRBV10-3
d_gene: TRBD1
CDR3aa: CAISGTGLGGQAGYTF
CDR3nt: TGTGCCATCAGTGGGACAGGGTTGGGGGGCCAGGCCGGCTACACCTTC

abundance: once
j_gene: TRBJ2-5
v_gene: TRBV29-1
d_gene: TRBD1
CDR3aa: CSVEATGGEGTQYF
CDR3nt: TGCAGCGTTGAGGCGACAGGGGGTGAAGGGACCCAGTACTTC

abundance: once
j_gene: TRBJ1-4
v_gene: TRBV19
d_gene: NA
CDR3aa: CASSRLPGLRIATNEKLFF
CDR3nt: TGTGCCAGTAGTAGACTCCCGGGACTGAGAATTGCAACTAATGAAAAACTGTTTTTT

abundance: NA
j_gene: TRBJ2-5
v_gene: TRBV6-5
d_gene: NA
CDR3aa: CASSYIRLGQETQYF
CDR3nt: TGTGCCAGCAGTTACATCCGACTAGGGCAAGAGACCCAGTACTTC

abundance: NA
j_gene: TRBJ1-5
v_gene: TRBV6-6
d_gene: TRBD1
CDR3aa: CASSYPKYRGNQPQHF
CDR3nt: TGTGCCAGCAGTTATCCAAAATACAGGGGAAATCAGCCCCAGCATTTT

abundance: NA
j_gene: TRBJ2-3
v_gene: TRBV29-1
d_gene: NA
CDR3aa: CSVEDQGLDTDTQYF
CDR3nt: TGCAGCGTTGAAGATCAAGGACTTGACACAGATACGCAGTATTTT

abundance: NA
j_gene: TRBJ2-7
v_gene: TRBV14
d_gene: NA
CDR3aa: CASSQVSGAYEQYF
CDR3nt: TGTGCCAGCAGCCAAGTGTCCGGGGCCTACGAGCAGTACTTC

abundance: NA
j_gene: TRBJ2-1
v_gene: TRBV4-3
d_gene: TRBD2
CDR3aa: CASSQDSGGAGEQFF
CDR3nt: TGCGCCAGCAGCCAAGATAGCGGGGGGGCCGGGGAGCAGTTCTTC

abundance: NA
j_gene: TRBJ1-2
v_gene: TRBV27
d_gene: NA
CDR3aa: CASSSLNYGYTF
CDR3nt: TGTGCCAGCAGCTCCCTAAACTATGGCTACACCTTC

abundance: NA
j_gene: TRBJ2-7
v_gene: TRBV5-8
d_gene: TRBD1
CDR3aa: CASSKGQHSYEQYF
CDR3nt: TGTGCCAGCAGCAAGGGACAGCACTCCTACGAGCAGTACTTC

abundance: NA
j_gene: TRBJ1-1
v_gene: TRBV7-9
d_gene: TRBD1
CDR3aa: CASSAYRGLEAFF
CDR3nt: TGTGCCAGCAGCGCATACAGGGGCCTCGAAGCTTTCTTT

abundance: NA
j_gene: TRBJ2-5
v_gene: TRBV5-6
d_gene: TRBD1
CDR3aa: CASSLGQGQETQYF
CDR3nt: TGTGCCAGCAGCTTAGGACAGGGCCAAGAGACCCAGTACTTC

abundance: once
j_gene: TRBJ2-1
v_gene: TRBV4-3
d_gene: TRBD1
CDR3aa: CASSQGTGHNEQFF
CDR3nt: TGCGCCAGCAGCCAAGGGACAGGGCACAATGAGCAGTTCTTC

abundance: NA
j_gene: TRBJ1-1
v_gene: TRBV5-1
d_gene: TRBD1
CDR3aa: CASSLTGGNTEAFF
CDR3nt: TGCGCCAGCAGCTTGACAGGGGGAAACACTGAAGCTTTCTTT

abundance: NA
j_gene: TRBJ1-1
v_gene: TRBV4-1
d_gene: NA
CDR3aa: CASSQVGGRGAEAFF
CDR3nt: TGCGCCAGCAGCCAAGTCGGGGGGAGGGGCGCTGAAGCTTTCTTT

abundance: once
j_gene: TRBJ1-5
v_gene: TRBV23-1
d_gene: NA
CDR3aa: CASSPPPQGISGNQPQHF
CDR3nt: TGCGCCAGCAGTCCGCCCCCCCAGGGTATAAGTGGAAATCAGCCCCAGCATTTT

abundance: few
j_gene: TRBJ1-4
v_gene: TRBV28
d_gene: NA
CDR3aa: CASSFDRRRTNEKLFF
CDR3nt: TGTGCCAGCAGTTTCGACAGGAGGCGAACTAATGAAAAACTGTTTTTT

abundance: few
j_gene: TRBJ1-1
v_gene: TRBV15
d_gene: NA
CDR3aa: CATSIRLNTEAFF
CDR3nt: TGTGCCACCAGCATTCGACTTAACACTGAAGCTTTCTTT

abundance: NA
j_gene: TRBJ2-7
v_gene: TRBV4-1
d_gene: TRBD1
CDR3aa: CASSPGQGSEQYF
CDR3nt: TGCGCCAGCAGCCCGGGACAGGGAAGCGAGCAGTACTTC

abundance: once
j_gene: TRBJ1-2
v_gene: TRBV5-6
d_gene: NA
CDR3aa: CASSLDRYGEAYGYTF
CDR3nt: TGTGCCAGCAGCTTGGACCGTTATGGGGAGGCCTATGGCTACACCTTC

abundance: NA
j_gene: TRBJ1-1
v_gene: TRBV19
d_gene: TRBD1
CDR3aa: CASSMRRTGSNTEAFF
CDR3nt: TGTGCCAGTAGTATGAGGAGGACAGGGTCGAACACTGAAGCTTTCTTT

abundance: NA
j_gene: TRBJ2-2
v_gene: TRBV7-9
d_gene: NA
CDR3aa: CASSPIAAGANTGELFF
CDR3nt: TGTGCCAGCAGCCCTATTGCGGCAGGGGCGAACACCGGGGAGCTGTTTTTT

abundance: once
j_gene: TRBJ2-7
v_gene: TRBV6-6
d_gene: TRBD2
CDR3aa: CASSPYGAGAYEQYF
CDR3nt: TGTGCCAGCAGTCCCTATGGCGCGGGGGCCTACGAGCAGTACTTC

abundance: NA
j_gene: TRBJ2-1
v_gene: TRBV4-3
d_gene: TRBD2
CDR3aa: CASSQDRLAGNEQFF
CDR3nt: TGCGCCAGCAGCCAAGATAGGCTAGCGGGAAATGAGCAGTTCTTC

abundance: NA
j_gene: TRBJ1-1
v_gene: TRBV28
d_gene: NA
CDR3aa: CASSLWNGSVRF
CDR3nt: TGTGCCAGCAGTTTGTGGAACGGTAGCGTTAGGTTT

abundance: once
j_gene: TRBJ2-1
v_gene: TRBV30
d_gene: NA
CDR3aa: CAWSVRFSYNEQFF
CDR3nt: TGTGCCTGGAGTGTCCGGTTCTCCTACAATGAGCAGTTCTTC

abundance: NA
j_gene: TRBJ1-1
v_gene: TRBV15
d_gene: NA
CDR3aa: CATSRDAGDTEAFF
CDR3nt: TGTGCCACCAGCAGAGACGCGGGGGACACTGAAGCTTTCTTT

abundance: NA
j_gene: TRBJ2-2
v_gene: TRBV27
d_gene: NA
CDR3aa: CASSFGSGGTGELFF
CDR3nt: TGTGCCAGCAGTTTTGGGAGCGGAGGAACCGGGGAGCTGTTTTTT

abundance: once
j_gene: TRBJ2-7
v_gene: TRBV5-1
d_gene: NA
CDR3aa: CASSLARDYEQYF
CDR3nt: TGCGCCAGCAGCTTGGCTCGGGACTACGAGCAGTACTTC

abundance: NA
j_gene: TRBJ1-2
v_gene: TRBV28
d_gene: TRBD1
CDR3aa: CASRDRSGYGYTF
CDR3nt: TGTGCCAGCCGGGACAGGTCTGGCTATGGCTACACCTTC